The 21 T cell receptor beta chains reported below all come from one sample, sequenced in a study of metastatic and nonmetastatic thyroid tumors. Before thyroid surgery, none of the patients had received any treatment. TCRdb re-called clones via MiXCR from the PCR reads. This sample has about 16,000 clones, with roughly 25% found just once. Sequenced material: blood. The source is a male donor with papillary thyroid cancer or a benign thyroid nodule (not recorded which). Some clones in this sample may be carry-over from other donors' samples.

Many counts were recorded for this clone. The V gene is TRBV6-6, the J gene TRBJ2-5; D is possibly TRBD1 (6 bases). Trimming took off 2 bases at V and 0 bases at J, with 16 bases between the two ends. There are 17 residues in the CDR3. Germline CDR1 is MNHNY and CDR2 is SVGAGI (reference sequence). The CDR3 protein is CASSYGLRDNNQETQYF. CDR3 nucleotides: TGTGCCAGCAGTTACGGACTCCGGGACAACAACCAAGAGACCCAGTACTTC.

In this sample, this clone turned up many times. A read error may explain this, as a much larger clone is one base away. The chain links TRBV24-1 to TRBJ2-7; 8 bases line up with TRBD2. This CDR3 has 13 residues. Germline V gene sequence: CDR1 KGHDR, CDR2 SFDVKD. The CDR3 nucleotides read TGTGCCACCAGCGGGGGGGTTTTCTACGAGCAGCACTTC. Amino acids: CATSGGVFYEQHF.

This clone was observed at least ten times. The chain employs TRBV29-1 and TRBJ2-2; no clear D gene. The length of the CDR3 is 13 residues. The germline V and J ends were trimmed by 5 bases and 4 bases, with 11 bases remaining between them. Germline V gene sequence: CDR1 SQVTM, CDR2 ANQGSEA. This CDR3 is CSVRPPGTGELFF. DNA of the CDR3: TGCAGCGTTCGGCCCCCGGGCACCGGGGAGCTGTTTTTT.

This clone was found many times. This sequence joins TRBV12-3 or TRBV12-4 and TRBJ1-4; TRBD1 agrees at 8 bases. The V gene end was trimmed by 6 bases and the J gene end by 8 bases; junction bases not matched to a gene: 5. CDR3 size: 13 residues. The CDR3 reads CASRRDRREKLFF. CDR3 in DNA: TGTGCCAGCAGGCGGGACAGGCGGGAAAAACTGTTTTTT.

Relative to its sample, this clone is medium-sized. This sequence joins TRBV28 and TRBJ1-3; the D gene is possibly TRBD1 (5 bases). Germline V lookup: CDR1 MDHEN, CDR2 SYDVKM. Trimming shortened V by 10 bases and J by 0 bases, and 10 bases separated the two germline ends. The CDR3 runs to 13 residues. CDR3 DNA sequence: TGTGCCACCTCGGGGGGCTCTGGAAACACCATATATTTT. Amino acid sequence: CATSGGSGNTIYF.

This clone was counted at least ten times. The V gene is TRBV3-1, the J gene TRBJ2-7; D might be TRBD2 (5 bases). This CDR3 contains 11 residues. Trimming shortened V by 5 bases and J by 5 bases, and 7 bases separated the two germline ends. Germline V CDR1 and CDR2: LGHDT, YNNKEL (reference sequence). The CDR3 sequence: CASSDYNEQYF. As DNA, the CDR3 is TGTGCCAGCAGCGACTACAACGAGCAGTACTTC.

The rearrangement links TRBV20-1 to TRBJ2-7; perhaps TRBD2 as D (5 bases). This CDR3 is 14 amino acids long. Looked up from germline, CDR1 is DFQATT and CDR2 is SNEGSKA (reference sequence). V was cut by 0 bases and J by 5 bases, with 14 bases left in between. The CDR3 protein is CSARDGSGKNEQYF. CDR3 DNA: TGCAGTGCTAGAGATGGATCGGGAAAGAACGAGCAGTACTTC.

This clone was counted many times. This chain joins TRBV6-6 and TRBJ2-4; no clear D. CDR3 length equals 16 residues. V lost 2 bases and J lost 5, with 16 bases in between. Looked up from germline, CDR1 is MNHNY and CDR2 is SVGAGI (reference sequence). The DNA for the CDR3 is TGTGCCAGCAGTTACCACCGGAAAGGGATGGAAAACATTCAGTACTTC. Protein product: CASSYHRKGMENIQYF.

V usage is TRBV6-1 and J usage is TRBJ1-2, with 8 bases lining up with TRBD1. CDR3 length equals 13 residues. V was pared by 10 bases and J by 7 bases, with 11 bases of the junction left unmatched. Looked up from germline, CDR1 is MNHNS and CDR2 is SASEGT. The CDR3 DNA reads as TGTGCCACCGGAGACAGGGGTCTCTCTGGCTACACCTTC. Protein: CATGDRGLSGYTF.

V usage is TRBV6-1 and J usage is TRBJ1-2, with D uncertain. The germline V and J ends were trimmed by 6 bases and 8 bases, with 16 bases remaining between them. Germline-derived CDR1 and CDR2 are MNHNS and SASEGT. The CDR3 is made up of 13 amino acids. The CDR3: CASSGRRSWGYTF. The DNA for the CDR3 is TGTGCCAGCAGCGGAAGGAGGTCATGGGGCTACACCTTC.

The sample holds many counts of this clone. This chain joins TRBV12-3 or TRBV12-4 and TRBJ1-1; no firm D call. V was trimmed by 5 bases and J by 4 bases, leaving 11 bases between them. The CDR3 runs 13 residues. The CDR3 nucleotides are TGTGCCAGCAGTCTTCGGGTTCTCACTGAAGCTTTCTTT. Amino acids: CASSLRVLTEAFF.

This clone was counted a single time. The V call is TRBV5-8, the J call TRBJ1-2; D is ambiguous. In germline, CDR1 is SGHTS, CDR2 YDEGEE. The germline V and J ends were trimmed by 5 bases and 3 bases, with 14 bases remaining between them. The CDR3 is made up of 14 amino acids. CDR3 in DNA: TGTGCCAGCAGAATCGGCGGCGGTTACTATGGCTACACCTTC. Its protein is CASRIGGGYYGYTF.

This clone was counted at least ten times. V is TRBV6-1 and J is TRBJ2-1; 9 bases fit TRBD2. The V gene end was trimmed by 6 bases and the J gene end by 8 bases; junction bases not matched to a gene: 8. The CDR3 extends over 14 amino acids. CDR1 is MNHNS, CDR2 SASEGT, per germline. CDR3 in amino acids: CASRMASGTYEQFF. The CDR3, as DNA: TGTGCCAGCAGGATGGCTAGCGGGACCTATGAGCAGTTCTTC.

Sample share makes this clone medium-sized. This chain joins TRBV6-2 or TRBV6-3 and TRBJ2-3; 11 bases fit TRBD2. Trimming at V came to 0 bases and at J to 2 bases, leaving 13 bases not matched to a gene. The CDR3 spans 20 residues. Germline lookup yields CDR1 MNHEY and CDR2 SVGEGT. The CDR3 region is CASSYSLSRRLAGPTDTQYF. The DNA of the CDR3 is TGTGCCAGCAGTTACTCCCTTTCGCGCCGACTAGCGGGACCCACAGATACGCAGTATTTT.

This clone is termed medium-sized (0.01 to 0.1%). This chain links TRBV20-1 with TRBJ2-7, with 7 bases lining up with TRBD1. Germline CDR1 reads DFQATT; CDR2 reads SNEGSKA (reference sequence). Unmatched junction bases numbered 14, after V lost 3 bases and J lost 3 bases. This CDR3 spans 16 amino acids. CDR3 nucleotides: TGCAGTGCTAGCGGACAGGAGAGCCCTATGGGCTACGAGCAGTACTTC. Translating it yields CSASGQESPMGYEQYF.

This clone was seen at least ten times. The chain joins TRBV6-1 to TRBJ2-3, with no clear D. V gave up 2 bases and J gave up 2 bases, with 8 bases separating them. The CDR3 runs to 14 residues. Germline-derived CDR1 and CDR2 are MNHNS and SASEGT. Here the CDR3 DNA reads TGTGCCAGCAGTGAACCCATGTACACAGATACGCAGTATTTT. Amino acid sequence: CASSEPMYTDTQYF.

In nucleotides, the CDR3 is TGTGCCATCGGCCCGGGGGCCTACGAGCAGTACGTC. This gives the protein CAIGPGAYEQYV. J is TRBJ2-7 and V is TRBV10-3; the D gene is possibly TRBD2 (6 bases). The V end lost 8 bases, the J end lost 2 bases, and 10 bases lay between the germline ends. Per the germline V gene, CDR1 is ENHRY and CDR2 is SYGVKD. CDR3 length equals 12 residues.

The gene calls are TRBV19 and TRBJ2-1, with D maybe TRBD1 (6 bases). The V gene's germline CDR1 is LNHDA and CDR2 SQIVND (reference sequence). The V end lost 3 bases, the J end lost 7 bases, and 16 bases lay between the germline ends. This CDR3 spans 15 amino acids. CDR3 DNA sequence: TGTGCCAGTAGTATCGTCGGACAGTGGAGGAATGAGCAGTTCTTC. As protein: CASSIVGQWRNEQFF.

This clone was counted at least ten times. The rearrangement links TRBV7-9 to TRBJ1-6, with a weak D call TRBD1 (5 bases). Deletions cut 7 bases from V and 8 bases from J, with 9 bases between. Germline lookup yields CDR1 SEHNR and CDR2 FQNEAQ (reference sequence). The CDR3 runs 12 residues. CDR3 nucleotide sequence: TGTGCCAGCAACGGAGGGGATTCACCCCTCCACTTT. As protein: CASNGGDSPLHF.

The chain links TRBV12-3 or TRBV12-4 to TRBJ1-1, with a possible D match to TRBD1 (5 bases). The CDR3 runs to 11 residues. Between the trimmed V and J ends, which lost 4 bases and 8 bases, there was a span of 8 bases. Here the CDR3 DNA reads TGTGCCAGCAGTTGGGGGGTAGAAGCTTTCTTT. Amino acid sequence: CASSWGVEAFF.

The table lists this clone with many counts. CDR3 protein: CASSVVAGEAFF. The CDR3 nucleotides read TGTGCCAGCAGCGTAGTGGCAGGCGAAGCTTTCTTT. The V and J genes are TRBV9 and TRBJ1-1, with D unresolved. The V gene lost 0 bases and the J gene lost 8 bases, with 8 bases spanning the gap. CDR3 length: 12 residues. CDR1 and CDR2 from the germline V gene are SGDLS and YYNGEE.